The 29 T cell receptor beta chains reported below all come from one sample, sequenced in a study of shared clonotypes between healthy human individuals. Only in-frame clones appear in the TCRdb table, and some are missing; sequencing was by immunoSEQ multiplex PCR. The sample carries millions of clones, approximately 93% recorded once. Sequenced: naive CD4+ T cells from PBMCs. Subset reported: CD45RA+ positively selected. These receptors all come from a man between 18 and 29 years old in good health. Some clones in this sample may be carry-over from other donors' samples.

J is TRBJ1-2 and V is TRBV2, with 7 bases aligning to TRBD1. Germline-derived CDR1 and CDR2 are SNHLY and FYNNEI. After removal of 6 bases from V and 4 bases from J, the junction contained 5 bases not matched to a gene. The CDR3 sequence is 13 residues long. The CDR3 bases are TGTGCCAGCAGGAAGGGGACAGCCTATGGCTACACCTTC. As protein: CASRKGTAYGYTF.

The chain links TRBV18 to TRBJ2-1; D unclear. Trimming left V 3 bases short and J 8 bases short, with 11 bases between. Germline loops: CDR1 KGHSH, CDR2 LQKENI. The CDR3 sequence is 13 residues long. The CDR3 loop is CASSPPTVDEQFF. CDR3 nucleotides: TGTGCCAGCTCACCTCCCACGGTGGATGAGCAGTTCTTC.

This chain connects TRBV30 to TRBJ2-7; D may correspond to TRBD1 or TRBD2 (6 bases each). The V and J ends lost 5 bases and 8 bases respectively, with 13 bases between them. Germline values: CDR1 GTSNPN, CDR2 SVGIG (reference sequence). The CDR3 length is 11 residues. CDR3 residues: CAWAWGDKQYF. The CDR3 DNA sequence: TGTGCCTGGGCCTGGGGGGACAAGCAGTACTTC.

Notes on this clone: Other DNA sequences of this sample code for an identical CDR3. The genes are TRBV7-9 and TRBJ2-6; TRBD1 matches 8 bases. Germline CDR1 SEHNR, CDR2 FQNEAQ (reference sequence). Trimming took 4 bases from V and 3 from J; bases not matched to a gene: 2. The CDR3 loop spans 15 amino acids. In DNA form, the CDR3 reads TGTGCCAGCAGCTCCAGGGGGCTTGGGGCCAACGTCCTGACTTTC. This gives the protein CASSSRGLGANVLTF.

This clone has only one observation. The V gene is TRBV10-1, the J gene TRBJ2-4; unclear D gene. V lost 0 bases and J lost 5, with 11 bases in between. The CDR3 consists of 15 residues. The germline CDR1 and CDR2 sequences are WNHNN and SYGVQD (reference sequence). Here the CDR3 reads CASSESSRPENIQYF. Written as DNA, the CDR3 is TGCGCCAGCAGTGAGTCGAGCAGGCCCGAAAACATTCAGTACTTC.

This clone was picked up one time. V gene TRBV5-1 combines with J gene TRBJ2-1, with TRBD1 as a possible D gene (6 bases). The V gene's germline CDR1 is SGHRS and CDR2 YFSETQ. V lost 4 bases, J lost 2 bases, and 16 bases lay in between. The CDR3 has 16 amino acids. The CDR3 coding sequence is TGCGCCAGCAGCAGGGACACTGAGGGGGCCTACAATGAGCAGTTCTTC. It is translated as CASSRDTEGAYNEQFF.

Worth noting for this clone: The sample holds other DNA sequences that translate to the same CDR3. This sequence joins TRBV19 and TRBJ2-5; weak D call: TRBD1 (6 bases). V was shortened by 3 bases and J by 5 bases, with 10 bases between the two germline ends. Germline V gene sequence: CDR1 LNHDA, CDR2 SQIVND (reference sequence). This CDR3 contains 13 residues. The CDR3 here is CASSIRQGETQYF. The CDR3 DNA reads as TGTGCCAGTAGTATTCGCCAGGGGGAGACCCAGTACTTC.

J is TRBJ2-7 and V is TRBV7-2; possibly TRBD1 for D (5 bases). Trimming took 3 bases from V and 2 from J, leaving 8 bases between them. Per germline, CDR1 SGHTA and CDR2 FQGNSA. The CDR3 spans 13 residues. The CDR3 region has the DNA TGTGCCAGCAGCTTTAGGGGTACCTACGAGCAGTACTTC. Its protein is CASSFRGTYEQYF.

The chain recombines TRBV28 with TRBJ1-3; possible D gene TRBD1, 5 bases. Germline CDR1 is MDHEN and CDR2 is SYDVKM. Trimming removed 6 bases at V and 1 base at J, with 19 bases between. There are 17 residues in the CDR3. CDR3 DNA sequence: TGTGCCAGCAGAGGGGCAGGGAGTTTATATTCTGGAAACACCATATATTTT. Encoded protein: CASRGAGSLYSGNTIYF.

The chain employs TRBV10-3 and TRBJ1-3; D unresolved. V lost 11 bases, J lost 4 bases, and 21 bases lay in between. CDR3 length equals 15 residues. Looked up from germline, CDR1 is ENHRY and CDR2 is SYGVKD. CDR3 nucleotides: TGTGCCTGTCGATCTCCCGATTTAAAGGGAAACACCATATATTTT. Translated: CACRSPDLKGNTIYF.

The CDR3 nucleotides are TGTGCCAGCACCAAAAGACAGGGGTACACAGATACGCAGTATTTT. It is translated as CASTKRQGYTDTQYF. The V gene is TRBV6-6, the J gene TRBJ2-3; 8 bases map to TRBD1. J lost 2 bases, V lost 7 bases, and 8 bases had no gene match. Germline-derived CDR1 and CDR2 are MNHNY and SVGAGI (reference sequence). The CDR3 is 15 amino acids.

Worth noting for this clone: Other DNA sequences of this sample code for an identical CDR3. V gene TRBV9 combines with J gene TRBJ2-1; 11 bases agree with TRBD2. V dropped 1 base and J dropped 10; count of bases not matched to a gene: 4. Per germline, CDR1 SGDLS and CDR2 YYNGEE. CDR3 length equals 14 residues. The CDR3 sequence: CASSVTSGSNEQFF. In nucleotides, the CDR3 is TGTGCCAGCAGCGTAACTAGCGGGAGTAACGAGCAGTTCTTC. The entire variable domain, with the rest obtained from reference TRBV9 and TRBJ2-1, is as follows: DSGVTQTPKHLITATGQRVTLRCSPRSGDLSVYWYQQSLDQGLQFLIQYYNGEERAKGNILERFSAQQFPDLHSELNLSSLELGDSALYFCASSVTSGSNEQFFGPGTRLTVL.

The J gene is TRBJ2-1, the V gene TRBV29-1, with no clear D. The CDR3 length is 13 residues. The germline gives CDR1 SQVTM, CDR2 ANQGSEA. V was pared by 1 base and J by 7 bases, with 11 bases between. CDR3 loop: CSVEALFGNEQFF. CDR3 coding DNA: TGCAGCGTTGAAGCGTTATTCGGGAATGAGCAGTTCTTC.

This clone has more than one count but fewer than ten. The CDR3 DNA follows: TGTGCCAGCCAGGGACAGGGGTACACTGAAGCTTTCTTT. This gives the protein CASQGQGYTEAFF. The rearrangement uses TRBV2 and TRBJ1-1, with 10 bases aligning to TRBD1. Looked up from germline, CDR1 is SNHLY and CDR2 is FYNNEI. V trimming: 8 bases; J trimming: 3 bases; junction bases outside the gene matches: 3. The CDR3 contains 13 residues.

The CDR3 DNA is TGCAGCGTCGGAAGGACCCCTCCTTACGGGCAGTTCTTC. Amino acids: CSVGRTPPYGQFF. The gene calls are TRBV29-1 and TRBJ2-1; D is unclear. From germline, CDR1 is SQVTM and CDR2 ANQGSEA. The V and J ends lost 6 bases and 12 bases respectively, with 21 bases between them. The length of the CDR3 is 13 residues.

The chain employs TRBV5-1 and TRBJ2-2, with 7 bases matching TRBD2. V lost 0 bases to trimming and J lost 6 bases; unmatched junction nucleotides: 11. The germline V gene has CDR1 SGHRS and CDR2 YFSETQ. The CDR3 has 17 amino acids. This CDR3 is CASSLEPPGGLAGELFF. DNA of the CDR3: TGCGCCAGCAGCTTGGAGCCGCCGGGAGGTCTCGCCGGGGAGCTGTTTTTT. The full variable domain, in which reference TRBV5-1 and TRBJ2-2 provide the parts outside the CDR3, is KAGVTQTPRYLIKTRGQQVTLSCSPISGHRSVSWYQQTPGQGLQFLFEYFSETQRNKGNFPGRFSGRQFSNSRSEMNVSTLELGDSALYLCASSLEPPGGLAGELFFGEGSRLTVL.

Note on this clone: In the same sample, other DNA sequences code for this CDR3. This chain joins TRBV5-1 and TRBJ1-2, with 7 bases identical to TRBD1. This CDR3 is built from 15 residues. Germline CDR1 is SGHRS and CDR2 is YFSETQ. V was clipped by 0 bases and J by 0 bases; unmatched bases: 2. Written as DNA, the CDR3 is TGCGCCAGCAGCTTGGGGGGGACAGCTAACTATGGCTACACCTTC. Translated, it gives CASSLGGTANYGYTF.

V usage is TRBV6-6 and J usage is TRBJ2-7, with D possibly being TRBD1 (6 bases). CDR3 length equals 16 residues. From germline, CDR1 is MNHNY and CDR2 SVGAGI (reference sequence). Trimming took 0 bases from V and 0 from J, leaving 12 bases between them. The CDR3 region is CASSYSRRDNSYEQYF. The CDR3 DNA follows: TGTGCCAGCAGTTACTCCAGAAGGGACAACTCCTACGAGCAGTACTTC.

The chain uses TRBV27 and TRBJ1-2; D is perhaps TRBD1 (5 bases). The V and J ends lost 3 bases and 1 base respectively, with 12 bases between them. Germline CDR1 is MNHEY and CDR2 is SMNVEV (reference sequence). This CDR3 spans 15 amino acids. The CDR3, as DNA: TGTGCCAGCAGTTTTTCCTTTGGGGGTAACTATGGCTACACCTTC. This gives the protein CASSFSFGGNYGYTF.

CDR3: CASSLRGQDTQYF. The CDR3 DNA is TGTGCCAGCAGCTTAAGGGGACAGGATACGCAGTATTTT. This chain uses TRBV7-3 with TRBJ2-3; 7 nucleotides match TRBD1. Unmatched junction bases numbered 1, after V lost 1 base and J lost 6 bases. This CDR3 region has 13 residues. CDR1 SGHTA and CDR2 FQGTGA come from the germline V gene.

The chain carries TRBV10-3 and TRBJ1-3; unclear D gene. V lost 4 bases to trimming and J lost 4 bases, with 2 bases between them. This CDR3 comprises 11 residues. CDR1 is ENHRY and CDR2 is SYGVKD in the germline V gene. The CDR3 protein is CAISGGNTIYF. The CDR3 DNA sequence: TGTGCCATCAGTGGAGGAAACACCATATATTTT.

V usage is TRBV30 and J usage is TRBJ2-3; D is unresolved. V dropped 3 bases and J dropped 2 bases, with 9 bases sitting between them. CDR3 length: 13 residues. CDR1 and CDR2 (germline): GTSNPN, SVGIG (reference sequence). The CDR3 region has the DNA TGTGCCTGGAGCCGGCAGAACACAGATACGCAGTATTTT. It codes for CAWSRQNTDTQYF.

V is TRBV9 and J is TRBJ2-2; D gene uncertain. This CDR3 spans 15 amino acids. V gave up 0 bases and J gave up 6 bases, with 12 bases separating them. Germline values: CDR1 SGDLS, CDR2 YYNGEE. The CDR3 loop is CASSVGQRTAGELFF. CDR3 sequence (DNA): TGTGCCAGCAGCGTAGGGCAGAGGACGGCCGGGGAGCTGTTTTTT.

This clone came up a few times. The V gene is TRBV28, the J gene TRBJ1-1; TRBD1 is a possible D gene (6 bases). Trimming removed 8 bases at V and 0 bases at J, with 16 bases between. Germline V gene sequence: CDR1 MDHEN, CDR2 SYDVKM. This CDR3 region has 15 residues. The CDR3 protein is CASQLWGTMNTEAFF. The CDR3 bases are TGTGCCAGCCAACTGTGGGGGACAATGAACACTGAAGCTTTCTTT.

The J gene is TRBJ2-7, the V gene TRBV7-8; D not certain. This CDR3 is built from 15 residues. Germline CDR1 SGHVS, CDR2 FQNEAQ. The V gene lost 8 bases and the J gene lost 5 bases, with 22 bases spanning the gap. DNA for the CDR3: TGTGCCAGCCGCGACAATCGGGTGGGGTTGCACGAGCAGTACTTC. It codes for CASRDNRVGLHEQYF.

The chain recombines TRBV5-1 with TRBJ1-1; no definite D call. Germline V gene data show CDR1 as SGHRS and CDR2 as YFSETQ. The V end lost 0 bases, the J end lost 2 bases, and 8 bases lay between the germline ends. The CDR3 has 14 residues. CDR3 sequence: CASSLVYGNTEAFF. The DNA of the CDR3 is TGCGCCAGCAGCTTGGTATACGGAAACACTGAAGCTTTCTTT.

The CDR3 nucleotides read TGTGCCAGCAGCGTAGGGGACACCGCCCAGCAGTTCTTC. This codes for CASSVGDTAQQFF. The chain couples TRBV9 to TRBJ2-1; a possible D gene is TRBD1 (6 bases). CDR1 SGDLS and CDR2 YYNGEE come from the germline V gene. The ends were cut back, 0 bases at V and 11 bases at J, with 12 bases in the middle. There are 13 residues in the CDR3.

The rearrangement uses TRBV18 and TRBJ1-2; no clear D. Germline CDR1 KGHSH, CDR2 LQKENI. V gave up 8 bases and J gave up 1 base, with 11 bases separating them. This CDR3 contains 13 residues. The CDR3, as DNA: TGTGCCAGCGCCCCAGAGGGTAACTATGGCTACACCTTC. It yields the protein CASAPEGNYGYTF.

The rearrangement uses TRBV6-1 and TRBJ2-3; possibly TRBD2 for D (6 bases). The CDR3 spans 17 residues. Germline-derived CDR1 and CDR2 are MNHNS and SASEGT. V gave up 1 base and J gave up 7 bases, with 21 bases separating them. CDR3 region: CASSEDVPAMGGNTQYF. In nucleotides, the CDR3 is TGTGCCAGCAGTGAAGATGTCCCAGCGATGGGCGGGAATACGCAGTATTTT.